Presented here are 9 T cell receptor beta chains from one specimen sequenced in a study of T cell responses to AZD1222 COVID-19 vaccine. The repertoire was sequenced with immunoSEQ multiplex PCR; TCRdb's copy has only in-frame clones and lacks some. The sample shows roughly 120,000 clones, over 75% of them seen only once. Sequenced material: peripheral blood, taken 28 days after the second dose of the MenACWY control vaccine. Receptors were obtained from an adult who received the MenACWY meningococcal vaccine as a control.

The chain joins TRBV7-2 to TRBJ2-5, with D perhaps being TRBD1 or TRBD2 (5 bases each). This CDR3 spans 15 amino acids. The germline V and J ends were trimmed by 3 bases and 1 base, with 12 bases remaining between them. CDR1 is SGHTA and CDR2 is FQGNSA in the germline V gene. The CDR3 DNA follows: TGTGCCAGCAGCTTGTCAGGGACCCTCCAAGAGACCCAGTACTTC. This encodes CASSLSGTLQETQYF.

J is TRBJ1-6 and V is TRBV10-3, with 9 bases identical to TRBD1. This CDR3 has 13 residues. Germline V CDR1 and CDR2: ENHRY, SYGVKD. Germline trimming cut 6 bases from V and 10 bases from J; bases unmatched to any gene: 4. The CDR3 nucleotides are TGTGCCATCAGACAGGGGGCAAGATCACCCCTCCACTTT. Protein sequence: CAIRQGARSPLHF.

This clone was counted a single time. The chain recombines TRBV7-2 with TRBJ1-4; 9 nucleotides agree with TRBD1. CDR3 length: 15 amino acids. Per the germline V gene, CDR1 is SGHTA and CDR2 is FQGNSA. Unmatched junction bases numbered 10, after V lost 4 bases and J lost 10 bases. The CDR3 DNA is TGTGCCAGCAGCTCAGGACAGGGGAGTGTTGCAAAACTGTTTTTT. This gives the protein CASSSGQGSVAKLFF. Complete variable domain (other parts from reference TRBV7-2 and TRBJ1-4): GAGVSQSPSNKVTEKGKDVELRCDPISGHTALYWYRQSLGQGLEFLIYFQGNSAPDKSGLPSDRFSAERTGGSVSTLTIQRTQQEDSAVYLCASSSGQGSVAKLFFGSGTQLSVL.

This chain uses TRBV5-8 with TRBJ1-1, with TRBD1 as a possible D gene (6 bases). Trimming took off 0 bases at V and 5 bases at J, with 14 bases between the two ends. Germline lookup yields CDR1 SGHTS and CDR2 YDEGEE. The CDR3 totals 15 residues. The CDR3: CASSLGGGAWTEAFF. The CDR3 DNA is TGTGCCAGCAGCTTGGGCGGGGGGGCTTGGACTGAAGCTTTCTTT.

V is TRBV5-1 and J is TRBJ2-2; D uncertain. The CDR3 is 11 amino acids. V was cut by 4 bases and J by 6 bases, with 4 bases left in between. CDR1 is SGHRS, CDR2 YFSETQ, per germline. The DNA for the CDR3 is TGCGCCAGCAGCCTCTCCGGGGAGCTGTTTTTT. Protein sequence: CASSLSGELFF.

The V and J genes are TRBV7-2 and TRBJ2-6, with D perhaps assigned TRBD1 or TRBD2 (5 bases each). The CDR3 contains 16 residues. V was shortened by 4 bases and J by 4 bases, with 14 bases between the two germline ends. From germline, CDR1 is SGHTA and CDR2 FQGNSA. CDR3 bases: TGTGCCAGCAGCTCAGAGGGGAGCCCCGGGGCCAACGTCCTGACTTTC. Protein: CASSSEGSPGANVLTF.

There are a few counts of this clone. The V call is TRBV6-4, the J call TRBJ2-1, with a tentative D call TRBD2 (5 bases). Germline V gene lookup returns CDR1 MRHNA and CDR2 SNTAGT. The CDR3 is 15 residues long. V gave up 3 bases and J gave up 1 base, with 10 bases separating them. CDR3 in amino acids: CASSELGGSYNEQFF. The CDR3, as DNA: TGTGCCAGCAGTGAGCTGGGCGGGTCCTACAATGAGCAGTTCTTC.

This clone has just one count. The gene calls are TRBV28 and TRBJ1-1, with D perhaps matching TRBD1 (5 bases). V was cut by 4 bases and J by 6 bases, with 15 bases left in between. The CDR3 has 14 amino acids. The V gene's germline CDR1 is MDHEN and CDR2 SYDVKM. Written as DNA, the CDR3 is TGTGCCAGCAGTTCCCCGGGGGGAAGGCCTGAAGCTTTCTTT. The encoded protein is CASSSPGGRPEAFF.

The chain carries TRBV18 and TRBJ2-5; D gene uncertain. The V gene's germline CDR1 is KGHSH and CDR2 LQKENI. The V end lost 3 bases, the J end lost 0 bases, and 14 bases lay between the germline ends. The CDR3 has 16 amino acids. The CDR3 DNA sequence: TGTGCCAGCTCACCGGAATTCGGGCGGAACCAAGAGACCCAGTACTTC. Translation: CASSPEFGRNQETQYF.